This T cell receptor beta chain derives from a study of CD8 T cells in Susac syndrome. Whole-study findings and limits: As the study acknowledged, the number of individuals who were part of its TCR sequencing and HLA analysis was relatively small.

It was with random hexamers that 0.5 to 1 ug RNA was reverse transcribed. One entry per CDR3 protein results from TCRdb running MiXCR on the immunoSEQ multiplex PCR reads. The data show under 55,000 distinct CDR3 sequences, 93% seen once. TEMRA cells were FACS-enriched, unlike CD8+ and CD4+ T cells, which were negatively isolated. Trimming took 2 bases from V and 5 from J, leaving 12 bases between them. Germline lookup yields CDR1 ENHRY and CDR2 SYGVKD. The CDR3 totals 14 residues. Points on this clonotype: Its antigen is undetermined.

The chain is built from TRBV10-3 and TRBJ2-5; no clear D gene. The clonotype was recovered from a human donor with multiple sclerosis. Sequencing was carried out using CD8+ T cells from PBMCs. CDR3 in amino acids: CAISEDGVGETQYF. The CDR3 DNA sequence: TGTGCCATCAGTGAGGATGGGGTTGGGGAGACCCAGTACTTC.